These T cell receptor beta chains were read from a single sample in a study of T-cell memory formation after mild COVID-19. TCRdb reanalysed the 5' RACE reads using MiXCR and keeps one entry per CDR3 protein. The sample yields around 400,000 distinct CDR3 sequences, approximately 25% seen once. The sequenced material came from PBMCs or a T cell subset sorted from them (not recorded which). The origin of the receptors is an adult woman who had mild COVID-19 (a few samples of this study predate the infection). Cell type and time point are not known. Both conserved end residues are part of each CDR3. Fields, in order: D gene, J gene, clone size, V gene, CDR3 DNA, CDR3 protein. The D gene is left open where the match is weak. Clone size, where shown, is once, few, many, or a class for clones that have expanded.

D: -; J: TRBJ1-2; size: many; V: TRBV4-3; DNA: TGCGCCAGCAGCCAAGTGACAAAGGGGCTGGGTGACTATGGCTACACCTTC; CDR3: CASSQVTKGLGDYGYTF
D: -; J: TRBJ2-2; size: few; V: TRBV3-1; DNA: TGTGCCAGCAGCCAAGAAATCGAAGGGGAGCTGTTTTTT; CDR3: CASSQEIEGELFF
D: -; J: TRBJ1-4; size: -; V: TRBV27; DNA: TGTGCCAGCAGTTTTGTGGGTGGGAGTGAAAAACTGTTTTTT; CDR3: CASSFVGGSEKLFF
D: TRBD1; J: TRBJ1-3; size: -; V: TRBV12-3/TRBV12-4; DNA: TGTGCCAGCAGGTCAGGGGGCTCTGGAAACACCATATATTTT; CDR3: CASRSGGSGNTIYF
D: TRBD1; J: TRBJ1-1; size: few; V: TRBV6-5; DNA: TGTGCCAGCAGTTTACGGGACAGGATAAACACTGAAGCTTTCTTT; CDR3: CASSLRDRINTEAFF
D: TRBD2; J: TRBJ2-1; size: -; V: TRBV24-1; DNA: TGTGCCACCAGTGATTTCGCCCAGCGGGAGCTCGATGAGCAGTTCTTC; CDR3: CATSDFAQRELDEQFF
D: -; J: TRBJ2-5; size: -; V: TRBV7-3; DNA: TGTGCCAGCAGCTTAAGATCCACCCAAGAGACCCAGTACTTC; CDR3: CASSLRSTQETQYF
D: TRBD1; J: TRBJ2-3; size: -; V: TRBV29-1; DNA: TGCAGCACGAGGACAGGGCGGAAGGGCACAGATACGCAGTATTTT; CDR3: CSTRTGRKGTDTQYF
D: -; J: TRBJ2-3; size: -; V: TRBV24-1; DNA: TGTGCCACCAGTGATCTTTCCGGGAGTTACACAGATACGCAGTATTTT; CDR3: CATSDLSGSYTDTQYF
D: -; J: TRBJ2-3; size: few; V: TRBV6-5; DNA: TGTGCCAGCAAGCGAGACCGCCCAGATACGCAGTATTTT; CDR3: CASKRDRPDTQYF
D: -; J: TRBJ1-1; size: few; V: TRBV6-6; DNA: TGTGCCAGCTGGGGGGGGGTGGAAGCTTTCTTT; CDR3: CASWGGVEAFF
D: -; J: TRBJ2-7; size: -; V: TRBV6-5; DNA: TGTGCCAGCAGTACCCCAAGGGGCCCCTACGAGCAGTACTTC; CDR3: CASSTPRGPYEQYF
D: TRBD2; J: TRBJ2-1; size: many; V: TRBV2; DNA: TGTGCCAGCACGACTAGCGGGGGGGCTGAGCAGTTCTTC; CDR3: CASTTSGGAEQFF
D: -; J: TRBJ2-2; size: -; V: TRBV7-3; DNA: TGTGCCAGCAGCTCGCCAGGGGTTGGCGGGGAGCTGTTTTTT; CDR3: CASSSPGVGGELFF
D: -; J: TRBJ1-1; size: few; V: TRBV18; DNA: TGTGCCAGCTCACCATCGGTTATGAACACTGAAGCTTTCTTT; CDR3: CASSPSVMNTEAFF
D: -; J: TRBJ1-3; size: few; V: TRBV12-3/TRBV12-4; DNA: TGTGCCAGCAGTTTAACCGCATCGTCTGGAAACACCATATATTTT; CDR3: CASSLTASSGNTIYF
D: TRBD2; J: TRBJ2-1; size: -; V: TRBV7-9; DNA: TGTGCCAGCAGGGAGTTAGCGGGGAGCTCCTACAATGAGCAGTTCTTC; CDR3: CASRELAGSSYNEQFF
D: TRBD1; J: TRBJ1-1; size: few; V: TRBV6-2/TRBV6-3; DNA: TGTGCCAGCAGCGGGACAGGGGGAAGGGAAGCTTTCTTT; CDR3: CASSGTGGREAFF
D: -; J: TRBJ1-4; size: few; V: TRBV14; DNA: TGTGCCAGCAGCCAAGAGAGAGGGGAAAAACTGTTTTTT; CDR3: CASSQERGEKLFF
D: -; J: TRBJ2-2; size: -; V: TRBV7-8; DNA: TGTGCCTGGGGACGGCTACTTCTGGGTTCGAACACCGGGGAGCTGTTTTTT; CDR3: CAWGRLLLGSNTGELFF
D: -; J: TRBJ1-3; size: -; V: TRBV15; DNA: TGTGCCACCAGCAGAGATGTCTCTGGAAACACCATATATTTT; CDR3: CATSRDVSGNTIYF
D: TRBD2; J: TRBJ2-3; size: -; V: TRBV6-2/TRBV6-3; DNA: TGTGCCAGCAGTAACCCCGGACTAGCGTTAGATACGCAGTATTTT; CDR3: CASSNPGLALDTQYF
D: TRBD2; J: TRBJ2-3; size: few; V: TRBV25-1; DNA: TGTGCCAGCAGCTCTAGCGGGGGGGTACAAGATACGCAGTATTTT; CDR3: CASSSSGGVQDTQYF
D: TRBD2; J: TRBJ2-5; size: once; V: TRBV7-6; DNA: TGTGCCAGCAGTTTGCACGGACTAGCCTCCCAAGAGACCCAGTACTTC; CDR3: CASSLHGLASQETQYF
D: -; J: TRBJ2-3; size: few; V: TRBV2; DNA: TGTGCCAGCAGTGAATGGGTTAGCACAGATACGCAGTATTTT; CDR3: CASSEWVSTDTQYF
D: TRBD1; J: TRBJ2-7; size: -; V: TRBV30; DNA: TGTGCCGGAGGACAGGGGTCCTACGAGCAGTACTTC; CDR3: CAGGQGSYEQYF
D: -; J: TRBJ2-2; size: few; V: TRBV29-1; DNA: TGCAGCGTTGAAGATCCGGAGGACACCGGGGAGCTGTTTTTT; CDR3: CSVEDPEDTGELFF
D: -; J: TRBJ2-7; size: many; V: TRBV7-9; DNA: TGTGCCAGCAGCAGGGGTCTTAGGGAGCAGTACTTC; CDR3: CASSRGLREQYF
D: TRBD2; J: TRBJ2-2; size: -; V: TRBV6-5; DNA: TGTGCCAGCAGTTACTTTCGACTAGCGGGGGGGCAAACCGGGGAGCTGTTTTTT; CDR3: CASSYFRLAGGQTGELFF
D: -; J: TRBJ2-7; size: -; V: TRBV7-6; DNA: TGTGCCAGCAGCTTAAGGCCGCAGGGGTCGTACGAGCAGTACTTC; CDR3: CASSLRPQGSYEQYF
D: -; J: TRBJ2-2; size: -; V: TRBV18; DNA: TGTGCCAGCTCAACCCCCACCGGGGAGCTGTTTTTT; CDR3: CASSTPTGELFF
D: -; J: TRBJ1-5; size: -; V: TRBV19; DNA: TGTGCCAGCGGGGGGCCCCAGCATTTT; CDR3: CASGGPQHF
D: -; J: TRBJ2-1; size: few; V: TRBV7-6; DNA: TGTGCCAGCAGCCCCCTTAAGGGTCAGCAGTTCTTC; CDR3: CASSPLKGQQFF
D: -; J: TRBJ2-7; size: few; V: TRBV6-5; DNA: TGTGCCAGCAGTTACGGGGGTTCCTACGAGCAGTACTTC; CDR3: CASSYGGSYEQYF
D: TRBD2; J: TRBJ2-3; size: once; V: TRBV19; DNA: TGTGCCAGTAGTAGGCTCTTAGCGGGGATAAGCACAGATACGCAGTATTTT; CDR3: CASSRLLAGISTDTQYF
D: -; J: TRBJ2-7; size: few; V: TRBV5-6; DNA: TGTGCCAGCAGCTTGTATCTAGGGGCCCACGAGCAGTACTTC; CDR3: CASSLYLGAHEQYF
D: TRBD1; J: TRBJ2-7; size: -; V: TRBV6-6; DNA: TGTGCCAGCATGAGCGGGACAGGGGGTATCGGCGAGCAGTACTTC; CDR3: CASMSGTGGIGEQYF